This TCR beta chain was recorded in a study of shared clonotypes between healthy human individuals. Per the authors' pipeline: Filtering differed, since immunoSEQ gave only junction sequences and no quality scores. The repertoire was sequenced with immunoSEQ multiplex PCR; TCRdb's copy has only in-frame clones and lacks some. The V and J calls and clone size were taken over from that table, and D and trimming were inferred from the DNA. Here the sample spans hundreds of thousands of clones, about 76% being singletons. CDR3 length equals 16 residues. CDR1 and CDR2 from the germline V gene are LGHNA and YNFKEQ. V was clipped by 0 bases and J by 5 bases, with 14 bases between them.

Sequencing input: PBMCs. The clonotype was recovered from a woman aged 40 to 50 in good health. Some clones in this sample may be carry-over from other donors' samples. The chain recombines TRBV4-2 with TRBJ1-5; weak D call: TRBD1 (6 bases). Written as DNA, the CDR3 is TGTGCCAGCAGCCAAGATAGGGACATCTTCGATCAGCCCCAGCATTTT. Translation gives CASSQDRDIFDQPQHF.